This T cell receptor beta chain was recovered during a study of Tregs in tolerant kidney transplant recipients. Looked up from germline, CDR1 is LNHDA and CDR2 is SQIVND (reference sequence). The CDR3 consists of 15 residues. V trimming: 6 bases; J trimming: 2 bases; junction bases outside the gene matches: 5. Assay: immunoSEQ multiplex PCR; the TCRdb copy retains only in-frame clones and omits some. The data show about 120,000 clones, about 90% seen once. Thawed PBMCs were FACS-sorted into unstimulated CD4+CD25+CD127- regulatory T cells, CD4+CD25- non-regulatory cells, CD4 and CD8 cells. The source of this sequence is a human donor in good health. The genes are TRBV19 and TRBJ2-2, with 8 positions matching TRBD2. The sequencing input was CD4+ T cells from blood. The CDR3 DNA follows: TGTGCCAGTAGCTATAGCGGGGTAAACACCGGGGAGCTGTTTTTT. This gives the protein CASSYSGVNTGELFF.